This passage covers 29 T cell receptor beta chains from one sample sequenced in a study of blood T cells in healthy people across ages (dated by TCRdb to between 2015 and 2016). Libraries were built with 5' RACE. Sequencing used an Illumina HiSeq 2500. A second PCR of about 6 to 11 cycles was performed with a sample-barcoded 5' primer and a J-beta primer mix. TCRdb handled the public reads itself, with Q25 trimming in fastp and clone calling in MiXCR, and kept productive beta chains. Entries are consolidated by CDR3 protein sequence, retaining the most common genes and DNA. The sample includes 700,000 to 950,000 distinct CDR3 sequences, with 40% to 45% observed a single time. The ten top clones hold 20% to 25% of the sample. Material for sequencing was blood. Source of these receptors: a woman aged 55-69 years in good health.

In nucleotides, the CDR3 is TGTGCCACCAGTGATACAGGACCGGGAGCCAAAGCTTTCTTT. The encoded protein is CATSDTGPGAKAFF. V and J are TRBV24-1 and TRBJ1-1; D perhaps matches TRBD1 (5 bases). V gave up 3 bases and J gave up 9 bases, with 16 bases separating them. The germline CDR1 and CDR2 sequences are KGHDR and SFDVKD. The CDR3 extends over 14 amino acids.

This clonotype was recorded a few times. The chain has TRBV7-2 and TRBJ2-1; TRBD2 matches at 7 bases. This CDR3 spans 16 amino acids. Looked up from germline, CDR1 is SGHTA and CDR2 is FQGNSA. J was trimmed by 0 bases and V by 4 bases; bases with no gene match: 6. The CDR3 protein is CASSSRAGSSYNEQFF. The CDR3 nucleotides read TGTGCCAGCAGCTCCCGAGCGGGGAGCTCCTACAATGAGCAGTTCTTC. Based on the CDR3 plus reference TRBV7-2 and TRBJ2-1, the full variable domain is GAGVSQSPSNKVTEKGKDVELRCDPISGHTALYWYRQSLGQGLEFLIYFQGNSAPDKSGLPSDRFSAERTGGSVSTLTIQRTQQEDSAVYLCASSSRAGSSYNEQFFGPGTRLTVL.

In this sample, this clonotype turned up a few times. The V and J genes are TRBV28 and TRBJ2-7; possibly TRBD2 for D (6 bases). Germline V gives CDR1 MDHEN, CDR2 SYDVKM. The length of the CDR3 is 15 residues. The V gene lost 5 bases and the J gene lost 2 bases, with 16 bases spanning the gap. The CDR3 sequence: CASSPPGLTPYEQYF. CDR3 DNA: TGTGCCAGCAGTCCCCCGGGACTCACACCCTACGAGCAGTACTTC.

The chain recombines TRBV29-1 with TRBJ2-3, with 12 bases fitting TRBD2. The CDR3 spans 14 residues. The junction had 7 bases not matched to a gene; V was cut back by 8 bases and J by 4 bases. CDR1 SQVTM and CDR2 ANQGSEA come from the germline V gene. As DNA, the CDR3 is TGCAGCACAACGGGACTAGCGGGCTCAGATACGCAGTATTTT. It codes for CSTTGLAGSDTQYF.

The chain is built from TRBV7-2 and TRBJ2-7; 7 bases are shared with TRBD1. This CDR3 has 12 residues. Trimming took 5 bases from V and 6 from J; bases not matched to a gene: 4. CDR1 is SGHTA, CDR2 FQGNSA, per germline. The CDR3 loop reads CASSQGVGEQYF. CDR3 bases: TGTGCCAGCAGCCAGGGGGTCGGCGAGCAGTACTTC.

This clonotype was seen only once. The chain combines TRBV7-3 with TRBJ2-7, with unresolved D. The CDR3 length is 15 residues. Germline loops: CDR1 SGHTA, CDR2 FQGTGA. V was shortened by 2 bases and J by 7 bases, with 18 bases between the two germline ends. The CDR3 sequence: CASSLGIYSYNEQYF. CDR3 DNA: TGTGCCAGCAGCTTAGGAATATACTCCTACAATGAGCAGTACTTC.

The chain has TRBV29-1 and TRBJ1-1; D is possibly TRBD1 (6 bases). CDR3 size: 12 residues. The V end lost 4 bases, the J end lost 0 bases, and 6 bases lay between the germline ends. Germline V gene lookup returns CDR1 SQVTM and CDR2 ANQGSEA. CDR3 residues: CSVAGVNTEAFF. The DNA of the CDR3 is TGCAGCGTTGCAGGGGTGAACACTGAAGCTTTCTTT.

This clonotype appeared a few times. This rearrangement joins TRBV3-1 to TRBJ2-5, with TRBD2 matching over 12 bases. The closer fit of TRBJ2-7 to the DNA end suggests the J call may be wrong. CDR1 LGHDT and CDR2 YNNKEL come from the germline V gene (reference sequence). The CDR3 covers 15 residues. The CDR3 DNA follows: TGTGCCAGCAGCCAAACTGCTAGCGGGAGGGTCGAGCAGTACTTC. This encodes CASSQTASGRVEQYF.

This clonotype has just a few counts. CDR3 sequence: CAISEGPKGETQYF. The CDR3, as DNA: TGTGCCATCAGTGAGGGTCCTAAGGGGGAGACCCAGTACTTC. V usage is TRBV10-3 and J usage is TRBJ2-5; D is perhaps TRBD1 (5 bases). The germline gives CDR1 ENHRY, CDR2 SYGVKD. Trimming removed 2 bases from V and 5 bases from J, with 12 bases in between. The CDR3 length is 14 residues.

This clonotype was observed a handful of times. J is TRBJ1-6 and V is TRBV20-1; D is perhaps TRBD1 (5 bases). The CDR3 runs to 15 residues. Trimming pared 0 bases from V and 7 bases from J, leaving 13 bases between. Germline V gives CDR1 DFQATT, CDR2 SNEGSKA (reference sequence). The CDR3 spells CSARDPGAQNSPLHF. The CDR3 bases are TGCAGTGCTAGAGATCCCGGGGCGCAAAATTCACCCCTCCACTTT.

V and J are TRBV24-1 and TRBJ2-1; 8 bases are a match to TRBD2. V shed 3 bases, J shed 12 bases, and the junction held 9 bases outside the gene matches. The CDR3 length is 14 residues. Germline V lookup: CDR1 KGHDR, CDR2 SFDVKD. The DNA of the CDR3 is TGTGCCACCAGTGATCGTCTAGCGGGCCCAGCGCAGTTCTTC. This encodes CATSDRLAGPAQFF.

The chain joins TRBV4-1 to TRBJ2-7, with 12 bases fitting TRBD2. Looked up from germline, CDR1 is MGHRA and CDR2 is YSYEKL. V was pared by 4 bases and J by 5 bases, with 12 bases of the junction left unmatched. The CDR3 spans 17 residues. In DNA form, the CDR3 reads TGCGCCAGCAGCCGCCCTCCGCTAGCGGGGGGGCTTGACGAGCAGTACTTC. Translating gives CASSRPPLAGGLDEQYF.

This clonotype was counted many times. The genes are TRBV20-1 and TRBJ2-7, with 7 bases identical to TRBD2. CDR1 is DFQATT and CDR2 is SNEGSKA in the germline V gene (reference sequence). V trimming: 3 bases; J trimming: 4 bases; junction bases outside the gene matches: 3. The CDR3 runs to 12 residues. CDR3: CSASGRIYEQYF. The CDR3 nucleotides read TGCAGTGCTAGCGGGAGGATATACGAGCAGTACTTC.

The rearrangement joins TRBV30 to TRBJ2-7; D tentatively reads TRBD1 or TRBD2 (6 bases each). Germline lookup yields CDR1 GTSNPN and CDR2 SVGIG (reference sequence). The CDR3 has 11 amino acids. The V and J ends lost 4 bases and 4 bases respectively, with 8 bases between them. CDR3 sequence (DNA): TGTGCCTGGACGGGGGCGTACGAGCAGTACTTC. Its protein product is CAWTGAYEQYF.

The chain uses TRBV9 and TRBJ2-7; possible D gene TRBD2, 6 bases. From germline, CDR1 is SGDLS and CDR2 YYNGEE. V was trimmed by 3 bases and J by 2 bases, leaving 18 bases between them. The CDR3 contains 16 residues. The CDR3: CASSAVTGTDAYEQYF. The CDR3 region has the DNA TGTGCCAGCAGCGCCGTCACCGGGACTGATGCCTACGAGCAGTACTTC.

The CDR3 DNA follows: TGTGCCACCAGCGTACGGCTACACAATGAGCAGTTCTTC. It yields the protein CATSVRLHNEQFF. V usage is TRBV15 and J usage is TRBJ2-1; no reliable D call. V was clipped by 5 bases and J by 5 bases, with 10 bases between them. This CDR3 is built from 13 residues. The germline CDR1 and CDR2 sequences are LNHNV and YYDKDF (reference sequence).

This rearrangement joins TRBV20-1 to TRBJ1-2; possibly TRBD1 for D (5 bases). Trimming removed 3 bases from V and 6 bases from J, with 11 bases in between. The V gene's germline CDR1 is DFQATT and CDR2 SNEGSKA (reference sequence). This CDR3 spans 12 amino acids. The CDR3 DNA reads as TGCAGTGCTAGTAGGGGTGGTAATGGCTACACCTTC. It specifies CSASRGGNGYTF.

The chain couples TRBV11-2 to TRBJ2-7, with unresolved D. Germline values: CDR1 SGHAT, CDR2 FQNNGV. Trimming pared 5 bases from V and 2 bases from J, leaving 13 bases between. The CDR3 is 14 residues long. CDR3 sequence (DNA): TGTGCCAGCAGCCGGCCCCGCCGACCCTACGAGCAGTACTTC. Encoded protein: CASSRPRRPYEQYF.

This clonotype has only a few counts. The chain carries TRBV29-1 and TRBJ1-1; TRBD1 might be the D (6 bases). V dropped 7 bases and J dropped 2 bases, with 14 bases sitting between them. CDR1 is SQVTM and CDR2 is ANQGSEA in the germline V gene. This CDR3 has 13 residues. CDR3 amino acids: CSARQDSNTEAFF. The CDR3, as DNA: TGCAGCGCCCGACAGGATTCCAACACTGAAGCTTTCTTT.

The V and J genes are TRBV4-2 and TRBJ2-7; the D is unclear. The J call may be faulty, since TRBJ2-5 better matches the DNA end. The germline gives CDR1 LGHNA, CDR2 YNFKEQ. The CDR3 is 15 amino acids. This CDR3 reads CASSQDGTKGETQYF. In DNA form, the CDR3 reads TGTGCCAGCAGCCAGGACGGTACGAAGGGAGAGACCCAGTACTTC.

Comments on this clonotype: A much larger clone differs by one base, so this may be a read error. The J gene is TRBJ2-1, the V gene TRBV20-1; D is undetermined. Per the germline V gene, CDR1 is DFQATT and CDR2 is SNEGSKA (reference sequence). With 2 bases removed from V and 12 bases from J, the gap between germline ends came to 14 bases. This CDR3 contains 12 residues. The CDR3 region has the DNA TGCAGTGCTAGATTCCAGCTGGGTGGGCAGTTCTTC. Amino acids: CSARFQLGGQFF.

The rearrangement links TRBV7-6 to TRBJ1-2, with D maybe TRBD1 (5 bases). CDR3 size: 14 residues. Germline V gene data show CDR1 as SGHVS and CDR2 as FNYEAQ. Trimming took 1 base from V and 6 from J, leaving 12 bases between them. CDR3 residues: CASSLVAGPDGYTF. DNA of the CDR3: TGTGCCAGCAGCTTAGTTGCAGGGCCAGATGGCTACACCTTC.

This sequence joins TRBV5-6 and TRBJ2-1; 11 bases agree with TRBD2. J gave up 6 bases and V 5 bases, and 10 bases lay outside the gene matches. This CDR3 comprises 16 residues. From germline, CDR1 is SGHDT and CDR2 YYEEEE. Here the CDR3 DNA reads TGTGCCAGCAGTTCTCCGGGACTAGCGGACTGCAATGAGCAGTTCTTC. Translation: CASSSPGLADCNEQFF.

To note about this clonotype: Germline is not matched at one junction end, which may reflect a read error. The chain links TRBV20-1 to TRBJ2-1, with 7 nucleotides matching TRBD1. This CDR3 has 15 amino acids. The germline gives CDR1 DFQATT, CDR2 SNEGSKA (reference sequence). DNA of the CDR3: TGCGGTGCTGTTCCCGGGACAGATTCTTTGGTGAGGCAGTTCTTC. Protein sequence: CGAVPGTDSLVRQFF.

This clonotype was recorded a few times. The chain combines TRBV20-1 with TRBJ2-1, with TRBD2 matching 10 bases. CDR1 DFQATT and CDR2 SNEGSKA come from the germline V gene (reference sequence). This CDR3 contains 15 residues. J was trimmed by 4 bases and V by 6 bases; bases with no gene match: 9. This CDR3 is CSASGRSGGYNEQFF. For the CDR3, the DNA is TGCAGTGCATCCGGCCGTAGCGGGGGGTACAATGAGCAGTTCTTC.

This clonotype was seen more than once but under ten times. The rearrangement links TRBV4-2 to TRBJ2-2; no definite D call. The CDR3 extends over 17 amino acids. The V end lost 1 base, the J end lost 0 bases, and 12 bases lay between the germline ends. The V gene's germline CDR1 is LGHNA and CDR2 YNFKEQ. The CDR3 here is CASSQALSSTNTGELFF. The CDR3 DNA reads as TGTGCCAGCAGCCAAGCCCTTAGCAGCACGAACACCGGGGAGCTGTTTTTT.

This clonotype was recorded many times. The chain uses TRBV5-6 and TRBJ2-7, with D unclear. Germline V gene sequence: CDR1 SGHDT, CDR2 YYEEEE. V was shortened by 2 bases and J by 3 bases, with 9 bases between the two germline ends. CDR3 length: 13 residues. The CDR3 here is CASSLSSVYEQYF. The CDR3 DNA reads TGTGCCAGCAGCTTATCGTCCGTCTACGAGCAGTACTTC.

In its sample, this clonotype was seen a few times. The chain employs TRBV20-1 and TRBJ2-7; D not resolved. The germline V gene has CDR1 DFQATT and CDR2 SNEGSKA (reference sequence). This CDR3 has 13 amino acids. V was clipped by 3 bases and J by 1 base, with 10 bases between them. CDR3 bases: TGCAGTGCTAGTGTCCCGCTTTCCTACGAGCAGTACTTC. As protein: CSASVPLSYEQYF.

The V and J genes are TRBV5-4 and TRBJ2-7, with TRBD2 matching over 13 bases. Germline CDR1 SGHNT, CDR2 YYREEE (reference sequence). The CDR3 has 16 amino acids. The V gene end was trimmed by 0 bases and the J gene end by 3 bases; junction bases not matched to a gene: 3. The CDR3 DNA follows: TGTGCCAGCAGCTTGGCAGGGACTAGCGGGAACTACGAGCAGTACTTC. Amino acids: CASSLAGTSGNYEQYF.